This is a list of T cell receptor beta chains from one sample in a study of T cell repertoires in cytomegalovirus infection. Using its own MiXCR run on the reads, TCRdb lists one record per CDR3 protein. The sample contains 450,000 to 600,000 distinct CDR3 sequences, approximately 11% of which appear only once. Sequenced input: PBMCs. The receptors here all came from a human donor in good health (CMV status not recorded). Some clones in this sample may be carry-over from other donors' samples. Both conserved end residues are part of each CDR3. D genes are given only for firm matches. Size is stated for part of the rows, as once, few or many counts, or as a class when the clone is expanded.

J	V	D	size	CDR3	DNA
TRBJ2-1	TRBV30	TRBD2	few	CAWRSGGLAGDNEQFF	TGTGCCTGGAGAAGTGGCGGACTAGCGGGAGACAATGAGCAGTTCTTC
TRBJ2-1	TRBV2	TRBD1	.	CASSRQGYNEQFF	TGTGCCAGCAGTAGACAGGGGTACAATGAGCAGTTCTTC
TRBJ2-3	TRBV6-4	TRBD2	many	CASSDSGGADTQYF	TGTGCCAGCAGTGACTCCGGGGGGGCAGATACGCAGTATTTT
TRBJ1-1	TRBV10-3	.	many	CAIGERENTEAFF	TGTGCCATCGGAGAGAGAGAGAACACTGAAGCTTTCTTT
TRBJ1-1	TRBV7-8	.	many	CASAPPDRNTEAFF	TGTGCCAGCGCCCCCCCGGACAGGAACACTGAAGCTTTCTTT
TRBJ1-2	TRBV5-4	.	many	CASSPGAGENYGYTF	TGTGCCAGCAGCCCAGGGGCAGGTGAAAACTATGGCTACACCTTC
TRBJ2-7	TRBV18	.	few	CASSPSRDYEQYF	TGTGCCAGCTCACCATCACGGGACTACGAGCAGTACTTC
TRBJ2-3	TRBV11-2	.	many	CASSLGSRDTQYF	TGTGCCAGCAGCTTAGGGAGCAGAGATACGCAGTATTTT
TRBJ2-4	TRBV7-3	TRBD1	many	CASSLDRAAKNIQYF	TGTGCCAGCAGCTTGGACAGGGCCGCCAAAAACATTCAGTACTTC
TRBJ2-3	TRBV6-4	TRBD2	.	CASRELAGGTDTQYF	TGTGCCAGCAGAGAACTAGCGGGGGGAACAGATACGCAGTATTTT
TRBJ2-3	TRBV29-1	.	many	CSVEGGRRRGPDTQYF	TGCAGCGTTGAAGGGGGGCGTAGGCGGGGGCCAGATACGCAGTATTTT
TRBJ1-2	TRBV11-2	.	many	CASSLEQRYYGYTF	TGTGCCAGCAGCTTAGAACAGCGCTACTATGGCTACACCTTC
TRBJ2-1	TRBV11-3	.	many	CASSLGKGGEQFF	TGTGCCAGCAGCTTAGGAAAGGGAGGTGAGCAGTTCTTC
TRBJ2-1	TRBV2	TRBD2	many	CASNLDRDGRSSYNEQFF	TGTGCCAGCAACCTTGATCGGGACGGGAGGAGCTCCTACAATGAGCAGTTCTTC
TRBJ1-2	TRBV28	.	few	CASSLSGVGGYTF	TGTGCCAGCAGTTTATCCGGGGTCGGGGGCTACACCTTC
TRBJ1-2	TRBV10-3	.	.	CAISPEQGSVYGYTF	TGTGCCATCAGCCCTGAACAGGGCTCTGTCTATGGCTACACCTTC
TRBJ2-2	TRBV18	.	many	CASSPLQRGTGELFF	TGTGCCAGCTCACCACTCCAGCGCGGGACCGGGGAGCTGTTTTTT
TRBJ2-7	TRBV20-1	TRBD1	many	CSASTRGTGGRGQYF	TGCAGTGCGAGTACAAGGGGGACAGGGGGGAGAGGGCAGTACTTC
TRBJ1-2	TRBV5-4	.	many	CASSLEQNYGYTF	TGTGCCAGCAGCTTGGAGCAGAACTATGGCTACACCTTC
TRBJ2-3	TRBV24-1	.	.	CATSVLDTQYF	TGTGCCACCAGTGTTCTTGATACGCAGTATTTT
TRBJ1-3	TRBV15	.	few	CATSRDRLGNTIYF	TGTGCCACCAGCAGAGATAGACTGGGAAACACCATATATTTT
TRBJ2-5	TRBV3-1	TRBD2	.	CASSQAGGGASETQYF	TGTGCCAGCAGCCAAGCGGGCGGGGGGGCCTCAGAGACCCAGTACTTC
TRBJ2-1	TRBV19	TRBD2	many	CARRVPRISGTQQFF	TGTGCCAGGAGGGTGCCGCGAATTAGCGGGACACAGCAGTTCTTC
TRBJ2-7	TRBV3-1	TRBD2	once	CASSQLAGDEQYF	TGTGCCAGCAGCCAACTCGCGGGGGACGAGCAGTACTTC
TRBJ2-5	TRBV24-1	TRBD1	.	CATSDTLQGRFYQETQYF	TGTGCCACCAGTGATACCCTACAGGGGAGATTTTACCAAGAGACCCAGTACTTC
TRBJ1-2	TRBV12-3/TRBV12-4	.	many	CASSSWEGANYGYTF	TGTGCCAGCAGCTCCTGGGAGGGGGCTAACTATGGCTACACCTTC
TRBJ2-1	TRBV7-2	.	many	CASSDISSYNEQFF	TGTGCCAGCAGCGACATCAGCTCCTACAATGAGCAGTTCTTC